Following are 22 T cell receptor beta chains from one sample sequenced in a study of blood T cell repertoires in COVID-19. Generated by immunoSEQ multiplex PCR, the TCRdb table keeps only in-frame clones and is missing some. This table has 230,000 or so clones, 88% appearing once. The sequenced sample consisted of PBMCs or T cells enriched from blood (not recorded which). Receptors originate from a woman aged 25-40 years who had recovered from COVID-19.

The rearrangement uses TRBV5-6 and TRBJ2-5, with TRBD1 matching 8 bases. In germline, CDR1 is SGHDT, CDR2 YYEEEE. The trim removed 3 bases at V and 4 bases at J, leaving 5 bases unmatched. The CDR3 spans 14 residues. CDR3 sequence reads: CASSSSGTGETQYF. The CDR3 DNA follows: TGTGCCAGCAGCTCGTCCGGGACAGGAGAGACCCAGTACTTC.

This chain connects TRBV6-5 to TRBJ2-5, with 7 nucleotides matching TRBD1. Losses at the gene ends were 6 bases for V and 5 bases for J; bases not matched to a gene: 12. Germline CDR1 reads MNHEY; CDR2 reads SVGAGI. The CDR3 consists of 15 residues. The CDR3 is CASRGRGQPAETQYF. CDR3 nucleotide sequence: TGTGCCAGCAGAGGACGGGGACAGCCTGCGGAGACCCAGTACTTC.

The chain has TRBV3-1 (or the pseudogene TRBV3-2) and TRBJ1-2, with a possible D match to TRBD1 (5 bases). V was shortened by 1 base and J by 4 bases, with 13 bases between the two germline ends. This CDR3 region has 15 residues. The germline gives CDR1 LGHDT, CDR2 YNNKEL (reference sequence). This chain's CDR3 is CASSQGSGQVYGYTF. The DNA for the CDR3 is TGTGCCAGCAGCCAAGGATCAGGACAAGTCTATGGCTACACCTTC.

The chain carries TRBV6-2 or TRBV6-3 and TRBJ1-1; D call uncertain. The V end was cut by 4 bases, the J end by 0 bases, with 6 bases between. This CDR3 has 13 amino acids. Germline V gives CDR1 MNHEY, CDR2 SVGEGT. The CDR3 reads CASSFHMNTEAFF. In nucleotides, the CDR3 is TGTGCCAGCAGTTTTCACATGAACACTGAAGCTTTCTTT.

This sequence joins TRBV3-1 (or the pseudogene TRBV3-2) and TRBJ2-1; the match to TRBD2 covers 7 bases. The CDR3 is made up of 17 amino acids. With 2 bases clipped from V and 0 bases from J, the junction kept 7 bases outside the gene matches. Per the germline V gene, CDR1 is LGHDT and CDR2 is YNNKEL (reference sequence). The CDR3 is CASSQHGGTSSYNEQFF. The CDR3 DNA is TGTGCCAGCAGCCAACACGGGGGGACGAGCTCCTACAATGAGCAGTTCTTC.

This clone was counted a single time. This chain uses TRBV9 with TRBJ2-2, with no clear D. Trimming left V 4 bases short and J 2 bases short, with 3 bases between. CDR1 and CDR2 (germline): SGDLS, YYNGEE. The CDR3 length is 12 residues. The CDR3 DNA follows: TGTGCCAGCAGCCTTAACACCGGGGAGCTGTTTTTT. Its translation is CASSLNTGELFF.

The V call is TRBV11-2, the J call TRBJ1-1; tentative D call: TRBD1 (6 bases). Per germline, CDR1 SGHAT and CDR2 FQNNGV. V dropped 3 bases and J dropped 3 bases, with 11 bases sitting between them. CDR3 length equals 14 residues. CDR3 DNA sequence: TGTGCCAGCAGCTTCGGGGGGCCAGACACTGAAGCTTTCTTT. Encoded protein: CASSFGGPDTEAFF.

The chain carries TRBV5-4 and TRBJ2-7, with D possibly matching TRBD1 (6 bases). The CDR3 is 14 amino acids. Germline V gene sequence: CDR1 SGHNT, CDR2 YYREEE (reference sequence). V was shortened by 4 bases and J by 4 bases, with 15 bases between the two germline ends. Here the CDR3 DNA reads TGTGCCAGCAGCCCGTCCGGGACACTGTACGAGCAGTACTTC. Amino acid sequence: CASSPSGTLYEQYF.

The chain carries TRBV6-4 and TRBJ2-3; D is unresolved. CDR1 and CDR2 (germline): MRHNA, SNTAGT. Between the trimmed V and J ends, which lost 4 bases and 5 bases, there was a span of 7 bases. The CDR3 contains 12 residues. The CDR3 nucleotides are TGTGCCAGCAGTGGGCCTGGAGATACGCAGTATTTT. This gives the protein CASSGPGDTQYF.

This chain connects TRBV5-1 to TRBJ1-4; 7 bases agree with TRBD1. Germline V lookup: CDR1 SGHRS, CDR2 YFSETQ. CDR3 size: 15 residues. V shed 0 bases, J shed 5 bases, and the junction held 4 bases outside the gene matches. Here the CDR3 reads CASSLVGGSNEKLFF. CDR3 nucleotides: TGCGCCAGCAGCTTGGTAGGGGGCTCAAATGAAAAACTGTTTTTT.

The V gene is TRBV7-2, the J gene TRBJ1-3, with D unclear. Germline CDR1 is SGHTA and CDR2 is FQGNSA. Trimming took 5 bases from V and 0 from J, leaving 11 bases between them. The CDR3 extends over 15 amino acids. Here the CDR3 reads CASSHDINSGNTIYF. CDR3 nucleotide sequence: TGTGCCAGCAGCCATGACATAAACTCTGGAAACACCATATATTTT.

CDR3 protein: CASNSGDETQYF. In DNA, the CDR3 is TGTGCCAGCAACTCGGGTGACGAGACCCAGTACTTC. The chain joins TRBV7-9 to TRBJ2-5, with D uncertain. Germline V gene sequence: CDR1 SEHNR, CDR2 FQNEAQ (reference sequence). V dropped 7 bases and J dropped 5 bases, with 11 bases sitting between them. The CDR3 totals 12 residues. The whole variable domain, remainder taken from reference TRBV7-9 and TRBJ2-5, is DTGVSQNPRHKITKRGQNVTFRCDPISEHNRLYWYRQTLGQGPEFLTYFQNEAQLEKSRLLSDRFSAERPKGSFSTLEIQRTEQGDSAMYLCASNSGDETQYFGPGTRLLVL.

The chain recombines TRBV6-5 with TRBJ1-1; 9 nucleotides line up with TRBD1. Germline CDR1 and CDR2: MNHEY and SVGAGI. The CDR3 consists of 14 residues. The ends lost 7 bases at V and 1 base at J; junction bases unmatched: 4. CDR3 amino acids: CASKGTGRNTEAFF. The CDR3 DNA reads as TGTGCCAGCAAAGGGACAGGGAGGAACACTGAAGCTTTCTTT.

The CDR3 DNA follows: TGTGCCAGCAGTAAACAGGGCACCGGGGAGCTGTTTTTT. It encodes CASSKQGTGELFF. V usage is TRBV6-5 and J usage is TRBJ2-2, with D perhaps matching TRBD1 (6 bases). Germline V gives CDR1 MNHEY, CDR2 SVGAGI. The CDR3 sequence is 13 residues long. V lost 5 bases and J 4 bases, leaving 8 bases between the germline ends.

This clone was detected only once. The chain joins TRBV5-1 to TRBJ2-7, with 7 bases fitting TRBD1. The length of the CDR3 is 15 residues. Germline V CDR1 and CDR2: SGHRS, YFSETQ. Losses at the gene ends were 4 bases for V and 7 bases for J; bases not matched to a gene: 14. CDR3 sequence: CASSGLGTVDVEQYF. The DNA for the CDR3 is TGCGCCAGCAGCGGACTCGGGACAGTGGATGTGGAGCAGTACTTC.

V and J are TRBV7-2 and TRBJ1-5, with 7 bases fitting TRBD1. The CDR3 is 16 residues long. V dropped 2 bases and J dropped 1; count of bases not matched to a gene: 5. Germline CDR1 reads SGHTA; CDR2 reads FQGNSA. In DNA form, the CDR3 reads TGTGCCAGCAGCTTAAGAGGGGGCTGGAGCAATCAGCCCCAGCATTTT. Translating it yields CASSLRGGWSNQPQHF.

V usage is TRBV7-2 and J usage is TRBJ1-5; no clear D gene. Germline values: CDR1 SGHTA, CDR2 FQGNSA. CDR3 length: 12 amino acids. V gave up 1 base and J gave up 7 bases, with 5 bases separating them. The CDR3: CASSLETQPQHF. As DNA, the CDR3 is TGTGCCAGCAGCTTAGAGACACAGCCCCAGCATTTT.

The rearrangement links TRBV18 to TRBJ2-7, with 7 positions matching TRBD1. After removal of 6 bases from V and 0 bases from J, the junction contained 14 bases not matched to a gene. There are 17 residues in the CDR3. Germline lookup yields CDR1 KGHSH and CDR2 LQKENI. In nucleotides, the CDR3 is TGTGCCAGCTCGCGCTCGCCGGACAGGTTGAGCTCCTACGAGCAGTACTTC. This translates into CASSRSPDRLSSYEQYF.

The rearrangement links TRBV2 to TRBJ1-2; D remains unclear. Between the trimmed V and J ends, which lost 1 base and 2 bases, there was a span of 8 bases. The germline CDR1 and CDR2 sequences are SNHLY and FYNNEI. The CDR3 totals 14 residues. This CDR3 reads CASSEVRGNYGYTF. CDR3 DNA sequence: TGTGCCAGCAGTGAAGTACGAGGGAACTATGGCTACACCTTC. Drawing the rest from reference TRBV2 and TRBJ1-2, the complete variable domain is EPEVTQTPSHQVTQMGQEVILRCVPISNHLYFYWYRQILGQKVEFLVSFYNNEISEKSEIFDDQFSVERPDGSNFTLKIRSTKLEDSAMYFCASSEVRGNYGYTFGSGTRLTVV.

The V call is TRBV6-4, the J call TRBJ2-3; 8 nucleotides align to TRBD1. Germline V gene lookup returns CDR1 MRHNA and CDR2 SNTAGT. With V trimmed by 4 bases and J by 2 bases, 2 bases remained unmatched. The length of the CDR3 is 14 residues. The CDR3 loop reads CASSGTGITDTQYF. CDR3 bases: TGTGCCAGCAGTGGGACAGGGATCACAGATACGCAGTATTTT.

The CDR3 is CASSYTGQGAGYTF. CDR3 DNA sequence: TGTGCCAGCAGTTACACCGGACAGGGGGCAGGCTACACCTTC. V and J are TRBV6-2 or TRBV6-3 and TRBJ1-2, with 11 positions matching TRBD1. Trimming removed 2 bases from V and 8 bases from J; junction bases left unmatched: 4. Per germline, CDR1 MNHEY and CDR2 SVGEGT. There are 14 residues in the CDR3.

The chain uses TRBV12-5 and TRBJ2-2; 10 positions agree with TRBD1. V lost 4 bases and J lost 1; bases outside the gene matches: 12. Germline CDR1 reads LGHNT; CDR2 reads FRNRAP. CDR3 size: 19 residues. The CDR3 sequence is CASGSQGQGLTWNTGELFF. CDR3 DNA sequence: TGTGCTAGTGGTTCCCAGGGACAGGGGTTAACTTGGAACACCGGGGAGCTGTTTTTT.